These 32 T cell receptor beta chains came from one sample sequenced in a study of early T cells in non-severe SARS-CoV-2 infection. MiXCR, applied by TCRdb to the 5' RACE reads, yields one record per CDR3 protein. The sample holds under 140,000 distinct CDR3 sequences, around an eighth seen once. The material sequenced was whole blood, taken at baseline. Receptors were obtained from an adult who was a healthcare worker with PCR-confirmed SARS-CoV-2 infection or an uninfected control (not recorded which).

The gene calls are TRBV12-3 or TRBV12-4 and TRBJ2-1; D is possibly TRBD2 (6 bases). With 8 bases removed from V and 0 bases from J, the gap between germline ends came to 14 bases. The CDR3 spans 15 residues. For the CDR3, the DNA is TGTGCCAGCTCCCCGCGGGGATACTCCTACAATGAGCAGTTCTTC. It specifies CASSPRGYSYNEQFF.

The chain uses TRBV5-1 and TRBJ2-2; TRBD2 agrees at 7 bases. J lost 0 bases, V lost 2 bases, and 4 bases had no gene match. The CDR3 has 16 amino acids. Germline V gives CDR1 SGHRS, CDR2 YFSETQ. Here the CDR3 reads CASSFTSEPNTGELFF. CDR3 bases: TGCGCCAGCAGCTTCACTAGCGAGCCGAACACCGGGGAGCTGTTTTTT.

This clonotype has a count of ten or more. The rearrangement joins TRBV29-1 to TRBJ1-1; 8 bases map to TRBD1. With V trimmed by 6 bases and J by 7 bases, 10 bases remained unmatched. The CDR3 spans 13 residues. Germline CDR1 is SQVTM and CDR2 is ANQGSEA. For the CDR3, the DNA is TGCAGCGTCTCCGCTGGGACAGGCTATGAAGCTTTCTTT. It yields the protein CSVSAGTGYEAFF.

This clonotype appeared many times. CDR3 protein: CASSYGGGRATEAFF. CDR3 bases: TGTGCCAGCAGTTACGGGGGGGGCAGGGCTACTGAAGCTTTCTTT. This chain joins TRBV6-5 and TRBJ1-1; maybe TRBD1 (6 bases). V was trimmed by 2 bases and J by 5 bases, leaving 15 bases between them. This CDR3 has 15 residues. CDR1 and CDR2 from the germline V gene are MNHEY and SVGAGI.

The chain couples TRBV7-8 to TRBJ2-3; 11 nucleotides align to TRBD2. The CDR3 covers 14 residues. CDR1 is SGHVS, CDR2 FQNEAQ, per germline. V lost 3 bases and J lost 4; bases outside the gene matches: 0. Here the CDR3 reads CASSFSGRADTQYF. The CDR3 DNA sequence: TGTGCCAGCAGCTTTAGCGGGAGGGCAGATACGCAGTATTTT. The full variable domain, completed using reference TRBV7-8 and TRBJ2-3, is GAGVSQSPRYKVAKRGQDVALRCDPISGHVSLFWYQQALGQGPEFLTYFQNEAQLDKSGLPSDRFFAERPEGSVSTLKIQRTQQEDSAVYLCASSFSGRADTQYFGPGTRLTVL.

The V gene is TRBV28, the J gene TRBJ2-2; no firm D call. The CDR3 is made up of 14 amino acids. Between the trimmed V and J ends, which lost 6 bases and 3 bases, there was a span of 11 bases. Germline-derived CDR1 and CDR2 are MDHEN and SYDVKM. Here the CDR3 reads CASRPEGDTGELFF. CDR3 coding DNA: TGTGCCAGCAGGCCAGAAGGAGACACCGGGGAGCTGTTTTTT.

The rearrangement uses TRBV28 and TRBJ2-5, with 9 bases lining up with TRBD2. Trimming removed 7 bases from V and 7 bases from J; junction bases left unmatched: 7. The CDR3 contains 13 residues. CDR1 and CDR2 (germline): MDHEN, SYDVKM. The CDR3 DNA sequence: TGTGCCAGCACAAGCGGGAGGAAGGGGACCCAGTACTTC. Its protein product is CASTSGRKGTQYF.

The chain carries TRBV5-4 and TRBJ2-3, with D perhaps TRBD2 (7 bases). Germline values: CDR1 SGHNT, CDR2 YYREEE (reference sequence). The germline V and J ends were trimmed by 3 bases and 4 bases, with 18 bases remaining between them. The CDR3 runs to 16 residues. Here the CDR3 DNA reads TGTGCCAGCAGCTGGGGGCCGGGACTACGTCCAGATACGCAGTATTTT. It specifies CASSWGPGLRPDTQYF.

Note on this clonotype: A much larger clone is a single base away; this may be a read error. The V call is TRBV11-2, the J call TRBJ2-2, with D tentatively TRBD2 (6 bases). Germline CDR1 reads SGHAT; CDR2 reads FQNNGV. CDR3 length: 14 residues. CDR3 amino acids: CASSPGLHTGELYF. The CDR3 DNA follows: TGTGCCAGCAGCCCGGGACTTCACACCGGGGAGCTGTATTTT.

This clonotype was recorded a few times. The rearrangement joins TRBV6-5 to TRBJ1-2; D not resolved. The CDR3 runs 13 residues. Trimming removed 1 base at V and 1 base at J, with 4 bases between. CDR1 is MNHEY and CDR2 is SVGAGI in the germline V gene. In nucleotides, the CDR3 is TGTGCCAGCAGTTACTTGGATAACTATGGCTACACCTTC. The encoded protein is CASSYLDNYGYTF.

This clonotype occurred many times. The V gene is TRBV6-5, the J gene TRBJ2-2; tentatively, D is TRBD1 or TRBD2 (6 bases each). The CDR3 has 16 residues. Trimming cost V 7 bases and J 0 bases, with 15 bases left between them. CDR1 is MNHEY, CDR2 SVGAGI, per germline. CDR3 region: CASTYGGQANTGELFF. The DNA of the CDR3 is TGTGCCAGCACCTACGGGGGACAAGCGAACACCGGGGAGCTGTTTTTT.

This clonotype came up many times. The chain has TRBV15 and TRBJ2-7; the match to TRBD2 covers 7 bases. Germline lookup yields CDR1 LNHNV and CDR2 YYDKDF (reference sequence). The length of the CDR3 is 16 residues. The trim removed 0 bases at V and 2 bases at J, leaving 7 bases unmatched. CDR3 sequence reads: CATSRDRAGRTYEQYF. The CDR3 DNA sequence: TGTGCCACCAGCAGAGATAGAGCGGGACGAACCTACGAGCAGTACTTC.

There are a few counts of this clonotype. The chain joins TRBV5-5 to TRBJ2-3; the D gene is possibly TRBD1 (5 bases). CDR3 length: 15 amino acids. Germline-derived CDR1 and CDR2 are SGHKS and YYEKEE (reference sequence). V shed 4 bases and J shed 5 bases, with 17 bases lying between them. CDR3 DNA sequence: TGTGCCAGCAGCAGGGGCCCCGCGTTTGGAGATACGCAGTATTTT. Translation: CASSRGPAFGDTQYF.

This clonotype has a handful of counts. The V and J genes are TRBV12-3 or TRBV12-4 and TRBJ1-2, with 7 nucleotides matching TRBD1. The CDR3 sequence is 13 residues long. Trimming removed 5 bases from V and 5 bases from J; junction bases left unmatched: 5. The CDR3 DNA is TGTGCCAGCAGTCCTACAGGGGAATATGGCTACACCTTC. Its translation is CASSPTGEYGYTF.

This clonotype was detected many times. This chain joins TRBV7-9 and TRBJ2-5, with no clear D. The V end lost 2 bases, the J end lost 1 base, and 8 bases lay between the germline ends. This CDR3 comprises 14 residues. Germline CDR1 reads SEHNR; CDR2 reads FQNEAQ (reference sequence). The CDR3, as DNA: TGTGCCAGCAGCTTAAACACACCCCAAGAGACCCAGTACTTC. Its protein product is CASSLNTPQETQYF.

This clonotype was counted ten times or more. The chain recombines TRBV10-3 with TRBJ2-3; D could derive from TRBD1 or TRBD2 (5 bases each). V was pared by 10 bases and J by 0 bases, with 11 bases between. This CDR3 is 13 amino acids long. CDR1 ENHRY and CDR2 SYGVKD come from the germline V gene. CDR3 sequence: CATGTGSTDTQYF. In DNA, the CDR3 is TGTGCCACCGGGACGGGGAGCACAGATACGCAGTATTTT.

This clonotype showed up many times. Here the CDR3 DNA reads TGTGCCAGCAGTTCGACAGGGTACCAGCCCCAGCATTTT. Its protein is CASSSTGYQPQHF. The chain joins TRBV6-5 to TRBJ1-5; 7 bases are a match to TRBD1. V gave up 4 bases and J gave up 7 bases; unmatched junction bases: 4. The CDR3 extends over 13 amino acids. Germline V gene data show CDR1 as MNHEY and CDR2 as SVGAGI.

This clonotype was seen only a few times. This chain connects TRBV28 to TRBJ2-2; D gene unclear. Germline assignment: CDR1 MDHEN and CDR2 SYDVKM. The CDR3 loop spans 13 amino acids. V shed 5 bases and J shed 6 bases, with 10 bases lying between them. CDR3 DNA sequence: TGTGCCAGCAGTCCCAGGTTGCCCGGGGAGCTGTTTTTT. Its translation: CASSPRLPGELFF.

The V and J genes are TRBV18 and TRBJ2-7, with D perhaps being TRBD1 or TRBD2 (7 bases each). The germline CDR1 and CDR2 sequences are KGHSH and LQKENI. This CDR3 is built from 15 residues. V gave up 2 bases and J gave up 6 bases, with 17 bases separating them. CDR3 DNA: TGTGCCAGCTCACCAAAAGCGGGACAGTCAGCCGAGCAGTACTTC. Translation gives CASSPKAGQSAEQYF.

This chain links TRBV2 with TRBJ2-2, with D unclear. Germline V gives CDR1 SNHLY, CDR2 FYNNEI. With 1 base removed from V and 4 bases from J, the gap between germline ends came to 7 bases. The CDR3 runs to 14 residues. In DNA form, the CDR3 reads TGTGCCAGCAGTGAAGATGTTAGCACCGGGGAGCTGTTTTTT. It is translated as CASSEDVSTGELFF.

In its sample, this clonotype was seen a few times. The chain combines TRBV14 with TRBJ2-7; TRBD1 matches at 9 bases. Unmatched junction bases numbered 8, after V lost 2 bases and J lost 9 bases. The CDR3 has 14 residues. Germline V gene sequence: CDR1 SGHDN, CDR2 FVKESK. CDR3 residues: CASSQFGTGPPQYF. The DNA for the CDR3 is TGTGCCAGCAGCCAATTTGGGACAGGGCCTCCGCAGTACTTC.

This clonotype has at least ten counts. The chain employs TRBV28 and TRBJ1-1; D is ambiguous. Looked up from germline, CDR1 is MDHEN and CDR2 is SYDVKM. This CDR3 has 14 residues. V dropped 7 bases and J dropped 1 base, with 13 bases sitting between them. The chain's CDR3 is CASTRAQTNTEAFF. The CDR3 region has the DNA TGTGCCAGCACCCGGGCTCAGACGAACACTGAAGCTTTCTTT.

On this clonotype: One end of the junction is discordant with germline, which a read error may explain. This chain joins TRBV3-1 and TRBJ2-1, with TRBD2 matching over 7 bases. This CDR3 comprises 12 residues. Germline V gives CDR1 LGHDT, CDR2 YNNKEL (reference sequence). In DNA form, the CDR3 reads TGTGCCAGCAGCCAAGACGAGAGGGAGGGCCATTTC. Its protein is CASSQDEREGHF.

The rearrangement joins TRBV5-1 to TRBJ1-1; D perhaps matches TRBD1 (5 bases). The CDR3 consists of 14 residues. Trimming stripped 4 bases from V and 2 bases from J, with 12 bases between. Germline V gives CDR1 SGHRS, CDR2 YFSETQ. The CDR3 reads CASSPMRGNTEAFF. In DNA, the CDR3 is TGCGCCAGCAGCCCCATGAGGGGAAACACTGAAGCTTTCTTT.

This clonotype was counted a few times. The CDR3 loop reads CASSESNGLNTEAFF. CDR3 sequence (DNA): TGCGCCAGCAGTGAGTCGAATGGCCTGAACACTGAAGCTTTCTTT. This chain joins TRBV10-2 and TRBJ1-1; D not resolved. V shed 0 bases and J shed 0 bases, with 8 bases lying between them. The germline CDR1 and CDR2 sequences are WSHSY and SAAADI. The CDR3 spans 15 residues.

This clonotype was counted between two and nine times. The V call is TRBV7-9, the J call TRBJ1-1; D is unclear. The germline V gene encodes CDR1 SEHNR and CDR2 FQNEAQ (reference sequence). Trimming left V 3 bases short and J 0 bases short, with 5 bases between. This CDR3 contains 13 residues. The CDR3 reads CASSFWMNTEAFF. The CDR3 nucleotides are TGTGCCAGCAGCTTTTGGATGAACACTGAAGCTTTCTTT.

This clonotype was seen at least ten times. This CDR3 is CASSPRDRDTGELFF. In DNA form, the CDR3 reads TGTGCCAGCAGTCCCCGGGACAGGGACACCGGGGAGCTGTTTTTT. The rearrangement links TRBV28 to TRBJ2-2; the match to TRBD1 covers 9 bases. There are 15 residues in the CDR3. Germline CDR1 is MDHEN and CDR2 is SYDVKM. V lost 5 bases and J lost 3; bases outside the gene matches: 4. The full variable domain, rest sourced from reference TRBV28 and TRBJ2-2, is DVKVTQSSRYLVKRTGEKVFLECVQDMDHENMFWYRQDPGLGLRLIYFSYDVKMKEKGDIPEGYSVSREKKERFSLILESASTNQTSMYLCASSPRDRDTGELFFGEGSRLTVL.

This clonotype was found a few times. The gene calls are TRBV7-6 and TRBJ2-3; 9 nucleotides line up with TRBD1. Trimming removed 9 bases from V and 6 bases from J; junction bases left unmatched: 10. CDR3 length equals 14 residues. CDR1 is SGHVS and CDR2 is FNYEAQ in the germline V gene. The CDR3 DNA reads as TGTGCCAGTAACCAACAGGGGGCGAGGGATACGCAGTATTTT. Translated, it gives CASNQQGARDTQYF.

This clonotype was detected ten times or more. V usage is TRBV2 and J usage is TRBJ2-1; 11 bases map to TRBD2. Losses at the gene ends were 11 bases for V and 7 bases for J; bases not matched to a gene: 13. Germline V lookup: CDR1 SNHLY, CDR2 FYNNEI. This CDR3 contains 15 residues. The CDR3 DNA sequence: TGTGCCCGGGAGAGTAGCGGGAGGGTCGGAAATGAGCAGTTCTTC. It is translated as CARESSGRVGNEQFF.

Only a few counts were recorded for this clonotype. The DNA of the CDR3 is TGTGCCAGCAGCTTTATGGATACGCAGTATTTT. Its protein is CASSFMDTQYF. V and J are TRBV5-5 and TRBJ2-3; D remains unclear. CDR1 and CDR2 from the germline V gene are SGHKS and YYEKEE (reference sequence). This CDR3 is built from 11 residues. Trimming removed 2 bases at V and 6 bases at J, with 4 bases between.

The chain recombines TRBV5-1 with TRBJ2-2; D is unclear. The CDR3 is made up of 14 amino acids. Germline CDR1 SGHRS, CDR2 YFSETQ. V was trimmed by 4 bases and J by 3 bases, leaving 10 bases between them. CDR3 nucleotide sequence: TGCGCCAGCAGCCCCCACAGCGACACCGGGGAGCTGTTTTTT. Amino acids: CASSPHSDTGELFF.

This clonotype was counted only a few times. The V gene is TRBV9, the J gene TRBJ2-6; D call uncertain. The germline gives CDR1 SGDLS, CDR2 YYNGEE. CDR3 length equals 18 residues. V was cut by 0 bases and J by 0 bases, with 13 bases left in between. The CDR3 nucleotides are TGTGCCAGCAGCGTAGCTTCGAGATCCCACTCTGGGGCCAACGTCCTGACTTTC. This gives the protein CASSVASRSHSGANVLTF. Complete variable domain (other parts from reference TRBV9 and TRBJ2-6): DSGVTQTPKHLITATGQRVTLRCSPRSGDLSVYWYQQSLDQGLQFLIQYYNGEERAKGNILERFSAQQFPDLHSELNLSSLELGDSALYFCASSVASRSHSGANVLTFGAGSRLTVL.